This T cell receptor beta chain was found in a study of shared clonotypes between healthy human individuals. With regard to this clone: Within the sample, other DNA sequences also encode this same CDR3.

Each replicate PCR on the sorted subsets used 200 to 250 ng DNA (roughly 30,000 T cell genomes). Sequenced by immunoSEQ multiplex PCR; TCRdb stores in-frame clones only, minus some. The data show some 630,000 clones, around 96% seen once. Only CD45RO-negative cells positively selected for CCR7 counted as naive CD8 cells, so terminally differentiated effector memory CD45RA+ cells were excluded. Between the trimmed V and J ends, which lost 5 bases and 2 bases, there was a span of 7 bases. CDR1 is MNHEY, CDR2 SMNVEV, per germline (reference sequence). CDR3 length: 12 amino acids. This receptor was identified in a young woman in good health. The sample was naive CD8+ T cells sorted from blood. The chain links TRBV27 to TRBJ2-7; D is unresolved. The CDR3 DNA follows: TGTGCCAGCAGTCCTACCCCCTACGAGCAGTACTTC. Translating it yields CASSPTPYEQYF.